The TCR beta chain under discussion was sequenced for a study of cytomegalovirus exposure and HLA in healthy donors. Findings and caveats of the study: In a later analysis, DRB1 alleles had the most associated TCRs; HLA-C alleles the fewest. In vitro experiments confirmed that a few CMV-associated chains were specific for CMV antigens.

The PCR made use of 60 Vbeta and 13 Jbeta primers. Assay used: immunoSEQ multiplex PCR; TCRdb lists only in-frame clones, some missing. This sample's table reports roughly 51,000 clones. The V end was cut by 1 base, the J end by 5 bases, with 14 bases between. This CDR3 is built from 15 residues. Germline CDR1 and CDR2: SGHAT and FQNNGV. In regard to this clone: Its specificity is not known.

The chain is built from TRBV11-2 and TRBJ2-5, with a possible D match to TRBD1 (5 bases). Sequencing was carried out using PBMCs. The TCR sequence derives from a woman between 45 and 60 years old in good health and CMV-seropositive. CDR3 region: CASSLGGRARETQYF. The CDR3 region has the DNA TGTGCCAGCAGCTTAGGGGGCAGGGCGAGGGAGACCCAGTACTTC.